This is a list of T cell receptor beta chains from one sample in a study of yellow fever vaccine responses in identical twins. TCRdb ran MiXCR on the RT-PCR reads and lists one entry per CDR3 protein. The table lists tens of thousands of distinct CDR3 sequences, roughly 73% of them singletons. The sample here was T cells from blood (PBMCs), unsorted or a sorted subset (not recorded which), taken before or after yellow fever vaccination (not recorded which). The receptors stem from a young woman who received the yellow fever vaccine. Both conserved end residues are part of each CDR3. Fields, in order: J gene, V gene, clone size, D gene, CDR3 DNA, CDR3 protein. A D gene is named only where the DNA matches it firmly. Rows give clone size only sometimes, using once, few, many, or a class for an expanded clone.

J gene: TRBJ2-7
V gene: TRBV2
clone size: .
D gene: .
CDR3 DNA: TGTGCCAGCAGACCAACAGGGAGCGAGCAGTACTTC
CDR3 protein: CASRPTGSEQYF

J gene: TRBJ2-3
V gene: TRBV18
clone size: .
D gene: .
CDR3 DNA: TGTGCCAGCTCACCGGGGGATACGCAGTATTTT
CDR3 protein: CASSPGDTQYF

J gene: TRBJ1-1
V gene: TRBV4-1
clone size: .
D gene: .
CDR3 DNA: TGCGCCAGCAGCCAAGTGGGTCGTGGCACTGAAGCTTTCTTT
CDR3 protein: CASSQVGRGTEAFF

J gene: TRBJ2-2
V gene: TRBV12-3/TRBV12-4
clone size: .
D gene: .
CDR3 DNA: TGTGCCAGCAGTTTAATTTACGACTCGAACACCGGGGAGCTGTTTTTT
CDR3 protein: CASSLIYDSNTGELFF

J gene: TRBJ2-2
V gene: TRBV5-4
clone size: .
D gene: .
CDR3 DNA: TGTGCCAGCAGCCCCCGTGGACCGAACACCGGGGAGCTGTTTTTT
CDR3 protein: CASSPRGPNTGELFF

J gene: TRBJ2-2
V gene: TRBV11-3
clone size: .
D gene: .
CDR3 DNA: TGTGCCAGCAGTTGGGACTTAAACACCGGGGAGCTGTTTTTT
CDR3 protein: CASSWDLNTGELFF

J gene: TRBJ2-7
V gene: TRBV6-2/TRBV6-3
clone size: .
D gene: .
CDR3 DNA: TGTGCCAGCAGTTACTCCTCGGCCCACCACTACGAGCAGTACTTC
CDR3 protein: CASSYSSAHHYEQYF

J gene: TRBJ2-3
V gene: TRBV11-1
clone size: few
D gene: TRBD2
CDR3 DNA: TGTGCCAGCAGCTTCTCGGGACTAGCGGGAGATACGCAGTATTTT
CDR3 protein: CASSFSGLAGDTQYF

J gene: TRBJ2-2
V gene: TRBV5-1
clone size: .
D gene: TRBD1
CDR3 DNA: TGCGCCAGCAGCCCCGGGACAGGGATCACCGGGGAGCTGTTTTTT
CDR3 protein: CASSPGTGITGELFF

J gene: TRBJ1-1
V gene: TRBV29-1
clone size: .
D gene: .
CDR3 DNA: TGCAGCGTGCGAACGGGACGAACTGAAGCTTTCTTT
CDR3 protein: CSVRTGRTEAFF

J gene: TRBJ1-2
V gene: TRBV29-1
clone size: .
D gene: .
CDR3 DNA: TGCAGCTCTTGGGCAGGGGCACATCCTAACTATGGCTACACCTTC
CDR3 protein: CSSWAGAHPNYGYTF

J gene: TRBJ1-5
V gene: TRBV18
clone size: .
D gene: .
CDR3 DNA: TGTGCCAGCTCACCCGGCAGTCAGGATCAGCCCCAGCATTTT
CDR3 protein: CASSPGSQDQPQHF

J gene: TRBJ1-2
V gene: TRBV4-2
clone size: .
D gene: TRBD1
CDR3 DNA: TGTGCCAGCAGCCAGGCTACCGGGACAGGGTCTTTGTATGGCTACACCTTC
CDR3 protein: CASSQATGTGSLYGYTF

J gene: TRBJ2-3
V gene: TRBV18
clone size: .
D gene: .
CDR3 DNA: TGTGCCAGCTCACCAAATCCAACTCATGCAGATACGCAGTATTTT
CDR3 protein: CASSPNPTHADTQYF

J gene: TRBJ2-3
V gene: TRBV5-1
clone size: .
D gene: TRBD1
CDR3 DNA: TGCGCCAGCAGTTCCGGACAGGGAATAGATACGCAGTATTTT
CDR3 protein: CASSSGQGIDTQYF

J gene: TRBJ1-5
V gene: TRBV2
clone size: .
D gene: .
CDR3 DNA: TGTGCCAGCAGTGTTATGAGGGGCGGTAGCAATCAGCCCCAGCATTTT
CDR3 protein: CASSVMRGGSNQPQHF

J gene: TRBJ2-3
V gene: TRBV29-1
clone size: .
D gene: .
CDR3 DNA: TGCAGCGTTGAGGAGGGTTCTAGCACAGATACGCAGTATTTT
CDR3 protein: CSVEEGSSTDTQYF

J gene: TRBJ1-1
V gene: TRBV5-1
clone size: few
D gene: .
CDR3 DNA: TGCGCCAGCAGCGCCGGGGGGTCCATGAACACTGAAGCTTTCTTT
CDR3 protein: CASSAGGSMNTEAFF

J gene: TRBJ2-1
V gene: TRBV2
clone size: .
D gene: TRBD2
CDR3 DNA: TGTGCCAGCAGCCCCGGGACTACTCAATACAATGAGCAGTTCTTC
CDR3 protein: CASSPGTTQYNEQFF

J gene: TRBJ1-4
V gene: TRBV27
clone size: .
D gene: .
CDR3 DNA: TGTGCCAGCAGTTTATCGTCGGGGGCAACTAATGAAAAACTGTTTTTT
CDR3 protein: CASSLSSGATNEKLFF

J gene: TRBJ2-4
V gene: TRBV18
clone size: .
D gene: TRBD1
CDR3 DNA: TGTGCCAGCTCACACGGACAGGGGTCGAGAAACATTCAGTACTTC
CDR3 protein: CASSHGQGSRNIQYF

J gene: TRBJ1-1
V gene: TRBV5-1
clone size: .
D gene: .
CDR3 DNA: TGCGCCAGCAGCTTGGCCCGGGGGCGCGGTGAAGCTTTCTTT
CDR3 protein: CASSLARGRGEAFF

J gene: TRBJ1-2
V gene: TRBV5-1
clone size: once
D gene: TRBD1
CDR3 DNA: TGCGCCAGCAGCTTGGACGGACAGGGATTGCCTTATGGCTACACCTTC
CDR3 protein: CASSLDGQGLPYGYTF

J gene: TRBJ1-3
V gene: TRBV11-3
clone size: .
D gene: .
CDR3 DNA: TGTGCCAGCAGCCCAGTCGCGGCATCGGGAAACACCATATATTTT
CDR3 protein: CASSPVAASGNTIYF

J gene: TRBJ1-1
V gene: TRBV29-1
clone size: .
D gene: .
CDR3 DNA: TGCAGCGTTTCGTTCGTGACTGAAGCTTTCTTT
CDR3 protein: CSVSFVTEAFF

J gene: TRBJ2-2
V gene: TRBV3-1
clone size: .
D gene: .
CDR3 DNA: TGTGCCAGCAGCCCCCAAAGAGCCGGGGAGCTGTTTTTT
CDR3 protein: CASSPQRAGELFF

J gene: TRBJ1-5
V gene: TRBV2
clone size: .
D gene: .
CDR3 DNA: TGTGCCAGCAGTGGCGGAGGGCTACGGAGCAATCAGCCCCAGCATTTT
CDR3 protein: CASSGGGLRSNQPQHF

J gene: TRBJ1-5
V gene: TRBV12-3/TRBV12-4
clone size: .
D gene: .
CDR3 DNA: TGTGCCAGCAGTTTAACACAGGGTCGCAATCAGCCCCAGCATTTT
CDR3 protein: CASSLTQGRNQPQHF

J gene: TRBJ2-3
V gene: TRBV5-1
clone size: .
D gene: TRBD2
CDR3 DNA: TGCGCCAGCAGCGGGGGACTAGCGGTCACAGATACGCAGTATTTT
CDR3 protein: CASSGGLAVTDTQYF

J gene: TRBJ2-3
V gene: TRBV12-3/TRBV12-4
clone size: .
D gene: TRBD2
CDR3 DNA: TGTGCCAGCAGTCCTATAGCGGGAGCTGGCACAGATACGCAGTATTTT
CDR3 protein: CASSPIAGAGTDTQYF

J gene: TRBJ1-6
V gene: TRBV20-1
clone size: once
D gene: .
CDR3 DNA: TGCAGTGCTAAAGCCGGGACCGAAAATTCACCCCTCCACTTT
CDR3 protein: CSAKAGTENSPLHF

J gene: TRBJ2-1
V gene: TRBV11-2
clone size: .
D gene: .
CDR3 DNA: TGTGCCAGCAGCCCTCCCGGGCGGGACAAGAGCTTCTTC
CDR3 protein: CASSPPGRDKSFF

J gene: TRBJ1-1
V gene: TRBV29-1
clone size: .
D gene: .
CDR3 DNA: TGCAGCGTTGACTATAGGGGAGAGAATAAGGGAGAGGTTTTCTTT
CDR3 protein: CSVDYRGENKGEVFF

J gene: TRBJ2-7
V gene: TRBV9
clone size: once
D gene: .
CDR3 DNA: TGTGCCAGCAGCGCGGGCCTCGAAGAGGCCTACGAGCAGTACTTC
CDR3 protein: CASSAGLEEAYEQYF

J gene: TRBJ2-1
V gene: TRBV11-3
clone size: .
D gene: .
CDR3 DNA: TGTGCCAGCAGCTCGGGGGAGAGGTGGCATGAGCAGTTCTTC
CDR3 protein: CASSSGERWHEQFF

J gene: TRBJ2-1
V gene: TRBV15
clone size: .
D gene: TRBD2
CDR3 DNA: TGTGCCACCAGCAGAATAGCGGGAGGGGTTGGGAATGAGCAGTTCTTC
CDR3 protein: CATSRIAGGVGNEQFF

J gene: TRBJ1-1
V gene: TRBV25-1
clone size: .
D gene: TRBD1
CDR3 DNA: TGTGCCAGCAGCCCTGACAGGGATGCAGCTTTCTTT
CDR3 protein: CASSPDRDAAFF

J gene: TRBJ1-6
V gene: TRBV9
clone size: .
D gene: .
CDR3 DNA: TGTGCCAGCAGCGTAAACAGGGACTCCTATAATTCACCCCTCCACTTT
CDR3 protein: CASSVNRDSYNSPLHF

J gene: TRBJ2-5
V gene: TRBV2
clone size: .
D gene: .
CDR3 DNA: TGTGCCAGCCGCCACCCAAATCTAGCGCCGAACCAGTACTTC
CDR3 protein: CASRHPNLAPNQYF

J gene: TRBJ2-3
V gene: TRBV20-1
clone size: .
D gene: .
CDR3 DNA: TGCAGTGCTAGAACAGCAACAGATACGCAGTATTTT
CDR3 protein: CSARTATDTQYF

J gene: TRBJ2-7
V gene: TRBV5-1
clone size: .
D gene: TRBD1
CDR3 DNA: TGCGCCAGCAGCTCAGGACAGGGGATCTCCTACGAGCAGTACTTC
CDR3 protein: CASSSGQGISYEQYF

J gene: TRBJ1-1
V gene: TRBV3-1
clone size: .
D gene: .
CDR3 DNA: TGTGCCAGCAGCCAAACTCCGACAGGGAACACTGAAGCTTTCTTT
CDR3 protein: CASSQTPTGNTEAFF